Included here is one T cell receptor beta chain sequence, with context. Antigen specificity is unknown. V dropped 2 bases and J dropped 5; count of bases not matched to a gene: 5. The germline CDR1 and CDR2 sequences are MNHNY and SVGAGI (reference sequence). The CDR3 length is 14 residues. The record originates from a study of cytomegalovirus exposure and HLA in healthy donors. When sampled, the donors appeared nominally healthy, though they likely had unrecorded immune exposures. Primers included in the PCR were 60 Vbeta and 13 Jbeta primers. Clones were sequenced by immunoSEQ multiplex PCR, and TCRdb holds only the in-frame ones, with some missing. The sample holds roughly 89,000 clones; 80% to 90% are singletons and the top ten take 1.5% to 2%. General study results and limits: In a later analysis, productive TCRs from donors in an Asian-associated ancestry cluster reportedly carried fewer N-insertions than the cohort mean.

This receptor was taken from a woman younger than 45 in good health and CMV-seronegative. Sequencing was performed on PBMCs. The J gene is TRBJ1-1, the V gene TRBV6-6, with 7 bases lining up with TRBD1. The CDR3 DNA reads TGTGCCAGCAGTTACCAGACAGGGAATACTGAAGCTTTCTTT. Residues: CASSYQTGNTEAFF.